This paragraph reports one T cell receptor (beta chain). Antigen: not known. Compared with germline, one end of the junction differs, possibly owing to a read error. Arm-PCR with iRepertoire HTBI primers amplified the CDR3 regions for these TCR beta libraries. TCRdb reprocessed the multiplex PCR reads with MiXCR, giving one entry per CDR3 protein. The sample contains 400,000 to 550,000 distinct CDR3 sequences, about 15% of which appear only once. These data belong to a study of regulatory T cells in long-lasting Graves disease. Overall study: Prior antithyroid drug treatment in newly diagnosed Graves' patients lasted under 3 months. Findings of the study overall: Among persistent patients, a larger number of public clonotypes were shared (2,741) than among newly diagnosed patients (about 970). Accuracy was possibly reduced by small sample size.

The CDR3 extends over 14 amino acids. Germline values: CDR1 SGHRS, CDR2 YFSETQ. The sample's time point: newly diagnosed GD, antithyroid drugs for less than 3 months. PBMC RNA was the source of the TCR library. These data also featured in a second study, about T cells in Graves' hyperthyroidism and ophthalmopathy.

The receptor comes from a woman aged 25 to 39 with Graves disease. The chain carries TRBV5-1 and TRBJ2-7; D perhaps matches TRBD1 (6 bases). Here the sequenced sample was peripheral blood mononuclear cells (PBMCs), taken at new diagnosis, from a patient treated with antithyroid drugs. The CDR3 bases are TGCGCCAGCAGCCTAACAGGGCTTGCCTACGAGCGGTACTTC. Translated: CASSLTGLAYERYF. The whole variable domain, remainder taken from reference TRBV5-1 and TRBJ2-7, is KAGVTQTPRYLIKTRGQQVTLSCSPISGHRSVSWYQQTPGQGLQFLFEYFSETQRNKGNFPGRFSGRQFSNSRSEMNVSTLELGDSALYLCASSLTGLAYERYFGPGTRLTVT.